This T cell receptor (beta chain) was captured in a study of T cell responses to AZD1222 COVID-19 vaccine. Regarding this clone: Its target is unknown.

V was clipped by 4 bases and J by 2 bases, with 15 bases between them. The CDR3 runs to 15 residues. Germline V gives CDR1 GTSNPN, CDR2 SVGIG (reference sequence). Data came from immunoSEQ multiplex PCR; TCRdb stores just in-frame clones and leaves some out. Among some 110,000 clones listed, roughly 91% were seen once. Regarding the study as a whole: Reports say nearly half of spike-specific TCRs go after unmutated variant regions. Clonal diversity was possibly underestimated; the donors were predominantly white British and more often female.

Second-dose schedules of about 4 or about 12 weeks were combined. The chain joins TRBV30 to TRBJ1-5; unclear D gene. The clonotype originates from an adult who received the AZD1222 COVID-19 vaccine. Sample: peripheral blood, taken 28 days after the second AZD1222 dose. CDR3 in DNA: TGTGCCTGGACTCTCCCCGGGTACGGCAATCAGCCCCAGCATTTT. This codes for CAWTLPGYGNQPQHF. Complete variable domain (other parts from reference TRBV30 and TRBJ1-5): SQTIHQWPATLVQPVGSPLSLECTVEGTSNPNLYWYRQAAGRGLQLLFYSVGIGQISSEVPQNLSASRPQDRQFILSSKKLLLSDSGFYLCAWTLPGYGNQPQHFGDGTRLSIL.